This paragraph covers one T cell receptor (beta chain) sequence. Random hexamers were used to reverse transcribe an amount of roughly 0.45 to 1 ug RNA. TCRdb re-called the immunoSEQ multiplex PCR reads through MiXCR, storing one row per CDR3 protein. The sample contains about 140,000 distinct CDR3 sequences, approximately 94% of which appear only once. Trimming took 1 base from V and 2 from J, leaving 10 bases between them. CDR1 is SGHDT and CDR2 is YYEEEE in the germline V gene. This CDR3 is 14 amino acids long. Patients with Susac syndrome met diagnostic criteria that were recently defined for definite or probable disease. TEMRA cells were FACS-enriched, unlike CD8+ and CD4+ T cells, which were negatively isolated. These data come from a study of CD8 T cells in Susac syndrome. On the study more broadly: Patients with Susac syndrome were, at the time of blood collection, therapy-naive, maintained on corticosteroids, or maintained on intravenous immunoglobulin alone.

This TCR was sampled from a human donor with Susac syndrome. The V call is TRBV5-6, the J call TRBJ2-7; TRBD1 is a possible D gene (6 bases). Sequenced material: CD4+ T cells from PBMCs. CDR3 nucleotide sequence: TGTGCCAGCAGCTTGCAACAGGGAACCTACGAGCAGTACTTC. Amino acids: CASSLQQGTYEQYF.